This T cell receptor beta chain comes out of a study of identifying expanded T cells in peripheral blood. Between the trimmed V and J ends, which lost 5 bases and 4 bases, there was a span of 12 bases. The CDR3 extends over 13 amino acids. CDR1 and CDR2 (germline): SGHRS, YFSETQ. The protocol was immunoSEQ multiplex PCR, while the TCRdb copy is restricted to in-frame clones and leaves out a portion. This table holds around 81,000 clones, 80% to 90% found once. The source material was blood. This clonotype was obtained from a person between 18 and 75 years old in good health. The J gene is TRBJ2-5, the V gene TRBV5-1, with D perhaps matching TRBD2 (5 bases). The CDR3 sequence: CASSPPGGETQYF. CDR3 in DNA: TGCGCCAGCAGTCCTCCCGGAGGAGAGACCCAGTACTTC.